The present entry profiles one T cell receptor beta chain with its context. The data derive from a study of blood T cell repertoires in COVID-19. Across the study: Samples representing acute and convalescent COVID-19 were sourced from the United States, Italy and Spain. The cDNA or gDNA used as material had been derived from T cells, B-cell-depleted T cells, or PBMCs.

This CDR3 contains 17 residues. In germline, CDR1 is SGHRS, CDR2 YFSETQ. Trimming pared 7 bases from V and 2 bases from J, leaving 19 bases between. Authors' analysis steps: Amplified reference gene primers provided the basis for estimating nucleated cell counts. Clones were read by immunoSEQ multiplex PCR, and TCRdb kept only the in-frame ones, dropping some. V and J calls and clone size are copied from that table; D and trimming were computed from the DNA. The top ten hold 9.5% to 15% of the sample, which has roughly 78,000 clones, around 80% seen once. The J gene is TRBJ2-6, the V gene TRBV5-1, with D perhaps TRBD2 (6 bases). The sequenced sample was peripheral blood. The clonotype comes from a man aged 45-65 years with COVID-19, enrolled during active disease. Here the CDR3 reads CASPRWRGEAGANVLTF. In nucleotides, the CDR3 is TGCGCCAGCCCAAGATGGAGAGGGGAGGCTGGGGCCAACGTCCTGACTTTC.